The rows below give T cell receptor beta chains drawn from one sample of a study of cytomegalovirus exposure and HLA in healthy donors. Sequenced by immunoSEQ multiplex PCR; TCRdb stores in-frame clones only, minus some. The table records about 140,000 clones, 60% to 85% of them present only once. The sequenced sample was PBMCs. These receptor sequences come from a male donor in good health and CMV-seronegative. CDR3s include the opening cysteine and the closing phenylalanine or tryptophan. The D gene is left open where the match is weak. Rows give clone size only sometimes, using once, few, many, or a class for an expanded clone.

NA | TRBD1 | TRBJ2-5 | TRBV29-1 | TGCAGCGTGCACACAATATCAGGGGGCTGGGGCCAAGAGACCCAGTACTTC | CSVHTISGGWGQETQYF
few | TRBD1 | TRBJ1-1 | TRBV30 | TGTGCCTGGAGTGGGACAGGGGCTAACACTGAAGCTTTCTTT | CAWSGTGANTEAFF
once | NA | TRBJ1-3 | TRBV9 | TGTGCCAGCAGCGTAGATCCAGGTATCTCTGGAAACACCATATATTTT | CASSVDPGISGNTIYF
NA | NA | TRBJ1-5 | TRBV30 | TGTGCCTGGAGTGTAGGGGCAGGGACACGTCAGCCCCAGCATTTT | CAWSVGAGTRQPQHF
NA | TRBD1 | TRBJ1-1 | TRBV2 | TGTGCCAGCATTAGGACAGGGAACACTGAAGCTTTCTTT | CASIRTGNTEAFF
NA | NA | TRBJ1-2 | TRBV25-1 | TGTGCCAGCAGGCCTAGTAACTATGGCTACACCTTC | CASRPSNYGYTF
NA | TRBD1 | TRBJ1-2 | TRBV18 | TGTGCCAGCTCACCTGGGACAGGGGGCGACTATGGCTACACCTTC | CASSPGTGGDYGYTF
NA | NA | TRBJ1-5 | TRBV6-6 | TGTGCCAGCAGTTACAACCCCCTCTCGGGGCAGCCCCAGCATTTT | CASSYNPLSGQPQHF
NA | TRBD1 | TRBJ1-1 | TRBV6-5 | TGTGCCAGCAGACAGGGGCATGAAGCTTTCTTT | CASRQGHEAFF
NA | TRBD1 | TRBJ2-7 | TRBV2 | TGTGCCAGCAGTGGGGCAGGACAGGGTACTTACGAGCAGTACTTC | CASSGAGQGTYEQYF
NA | NA | TRBJ1-4 | TRBV5-1 | TGCGCCAGCAGCTTGGCCCAGGCCCCAAATGAAAAACTGTTTTTT | CASSLAQAPNEKLFF
NA | TRBD2 | TRBJ2-1 | TRBV18 | TGTGCCAGCTTATCCGGGACTAGCGGGGCCAATGAGCAGTTCTTC | CASLSGTSGANEQFF
NA | TRBD2 | TRBJ2-7 | TRBV11-3 | TGTGCCAGCAGCTTGACTAGCGGGGACTCCTACGAGCAGTACTTC | CASSLTSGDSYEQYF
NA | NA | TRBJ2-7 | TRBV14 | TGTGCCAGCAGCCAAGGTTCGGGGTTTTCCTACGAGCAGTACTTC | CASSQGSGFSYEQYF
NA | TRBD1 | TRBJ2-7 | TRBV9 | TGTGCCAGCAGCGTAGTCCCAGGGGGTTTTTACGAGCAGTACTTC | CASSVVPGGFYEQYF
NA | NA | TRBJ2-1 | TRBV9 | TGTGCCAGCAGCGTCCAGGCGGGCGACGGGAGAGGTGAGCAGTTCTTC | CASSVQAGDGRGEQFF
NA | TRBD1 | TRBJ2-7 | TRBV29-1 | TGCAGCGTTGAAGGAGGACAGGGGAGCTACGAGCAGTACTTC | CSVEGGQGSYEQYF
few | TRBD2 | TRBJ2-1 | TRBV5-6 | TGTGCCAGCAGCCCGGACTCCGGGGGGGCCCATGAGCAGTTCTTC | CASSPDSGGAHEQFF
NA | TRBD2 | TRBJ2-3 | TRBV9 | TGTGCCAGCAGCGTAGGTACAGCGGGGGGGCATGGAGATACGCAGTATTTT | CASSVGTAGGHGDTQYF
once | TRBD1 | TRBJ1-5 | TRBV30 | TGTGCCTGGAGTGCGGCCCGGACAGGGGGATATAGCAATCAGCCCCAGCATTTT | CAWSAARTGGYSNQPQHF
NA | NA | TRBJ2-2 | TRBV6-6 | TGTGCCAGCAGTTACTCGCTAGTCACCGGGGAGCTGTTTTTT | CASSYSLVTGELFF
few | NA | TRBJ1-2 | TRBV19 | TGTGCCAGTAGTCTCCCCCAGGGATTGCCTTATGGCTACACCTTC | CASSLPQGLPYGYTF
NA | NA | TRBJ1-2 | TRBV5-6 | TGTGCCAGCATACTCGGGACTAACTATGGCTACACCTTC | CASILGTNYGYTF
NA | NA | TRBJ2-2 | TRBV9 | TGTGCCAGCAGCGTAGTAATAGCAGCGAACACCGGGGAGCTGTTTTTT | CASSVVIAANTGELFF
NA | NA | TRBJ1-1 | TRBV16 | TGTGCCAGCAGCCAATCGCAGGGACGGGGGGCTGAAGCTTTCTTT | CASSQSQGRGAEAFF
NA | NA | TRBJ1-6 | TRBV10-3 | TGTGCCAGCGGACAGAAGTCTAATTCACCCCTCCACTTT | CASGQKSNSPLHF
NA | TRBD1 | TRBJ1-1 | TRBV6-5 | TGTGCCAGCAGTTCCGGACAGGGAAGCACTGAAGCTTTCTTT | CASSSGQGSTEAFF
few | TRBD1 | TRBJ2-7 | TRBV6-1 | TGTGCCAGCAGTGGGGGGGGACAGGGTGAATACGAGCAGTACTTC | CASSGGGQGEYEQYF
NA | TRBD1 | TRBJ1-2 | TRBV7-8 | TGTGCCAGCAGCCGGACAGGGGGCGAGTCGGTGTATGGCTACCCCTTC | CASSRTGGESVYGYPF
NA | NA | TRBJ1-3 | TRBV2 | TGTGCCAGCAGTGTACACGGAAACACCATATATTTT | CASSVHGNTIYF
NA | NA | TRBJ1-3 | TRBV2 | TGTGCCAGCAAACAGTCTGGAAACACCATATATTTT | CASKQSGNTIYF
NA | NA | TRBJ1-1 | TRBV14 | TGTGCCAGCAGCCAGATACAGGGAAACACTGAAGCTTTCTTT | CASSQIQGNTEAFF
NA | NA | TRBJ1-5 | TRBV11-2 | TGTGCCAGCAGCTTCAGTGCGGGAAATCAGCCCCAGCATTTT | CASSFSAGNQPQHF
NA | TRBD1 | TRBJ2-7 | TRBV5-6 | TGTGCCAGCAGCTTGGGGACAGGGGGCGCTTACGAGCAGTACTTC | CASSLGTGGAYEQYF
few | NA | TRBJ2-7 | TRBV5-1 | TGCGCCAGCAGCTTGGACGGTACCTACGAGCAGTACTTC | CASSLDGTYEQYF
NA | NA | TRBJ2-7 | TRBV29-1 | TGCAGCGTTGTTGAATCGAGCGGAAGAGCCTACGAGCAGTACTTC | CSVVESSGRAYEQYF
NA | TRBD1 | TRBJ1-1 | TRBV2 | TGTGCCAGCAGACGGACAACCGGGACAGGGGGCGCCAAGACTGAAGCTTTCTTT | CASRRTTGTGGAKTEAFF
NA | NA | TRBJ2-3 | TRBV2 | TGTGCCAGCCTTACGGGACAAGCTAGCACAGATACGCAGTATTTT | CASLTGQASTDTQYF
NA | TRBD1 | TRBJ1-4 | TRBV4-3 | TGCGCCAGCAGCCAAGGACGGACAGGGGTTGAAAAACTGTTTTTT | CASSQGRTGVEKLFF
NA | TRBD1 | TRBJ1-2 | TRBV5-6 | TGTGCCAGCAGCTTGGGACGGTTGACAGGGTCTAACTATGGCTACACCTTC | CASSLGRLTGSNYGYTF
NA | TRBD1 | TRBJ2-1 | TRBV7-3 | TGTGCCAGCAGCTTAAGACAGGGCGGGTGGAATGAGCAGTTCTTC | CASSLRQGGWNEQFF
NA | TRBD1 | TRBJ1-6 | TRBV7-8 | TGTGCCAGCAGCGACTGGACAGGCACCGGGAATTCACCCCTCCACTTT | CASSDWTGTGNSPLHF
few | NA | TRBJ1-4 | TRBV27 | TGTGCCAGCAGCTTTCGCCTCGGTGGTGGAACTAATGAAAAACTGTTTTTT | CASSFRLGGGTNEKLFF
NA | TRBD2 | TRBJ2-1 | TRBV9 | TGTGCCAGCAGCGTAGGCCTAGCGGGAGGGCCTCTCTACAATGAGCAGTTCTTC | CASSVGLAGGPLYNEQFF
NA | TRBD2 | TRBJ2-7 | TRBV27 | TGTGCCAGCAGTCTCGGGCCGGGAGGCTACGAGCAGTACTTC | CASSLGPGGYEQYF
NA | TRBD2 | TRBJ2-5 | TRBV14 | TGTGCCAGCCGCCAAGGCTTCCTAGCGGGAGGTGGCGAGACCCAGTACTTC | CASRQGFLAGGGETQYF
NA | NA | TRBJ2-7 | TRBV7-9 | TGTGCCAGCAGCAGCGTCTACGAGCAGTACTTC | CASSSVYEQYF
NA | TRBD2 | TRBJ2-5 | TRBV5-6 | TGTGCCAGCAGTTTGGGACTAGTAAAAGAGACCCAGTACTTC | CASSLGLVKETQYF
NA | TRBD1 | TRBJ1-1 | TRBV7-2 | TGTGCCAGCAGCTTCCAGACAGGGGTGAACACTGAAGCTTTCTTT | CASSFQTGVNTEAFF